The T cell receptor beta chain under discussion was sequenced for a study of blood T cell repertoires in COVID-19. In the authors' methods: Estimates of nucleated cell counts were drawn from the amplification of reference gene primers. Produced via immunoSEQ multiplex PCR; TCRdb's table is partial and in-frame only. That table gives V, J and clone size, and the DNA gave D and trimming. The profile shows about 250,000 clones, 80% to 90% of them singletons. The CDR3 runs to 17 residues. With 2 bases clipped from V and 9 bases from J, the junction kept 16 bases outside the gene matches. Germline assignment: CDR1 LGHNA and CDR2 YSLEER.

The sample comprised PBMCs or T cells enriched from blood (not recorded which). The TCR was taken from a woman aged 30 to 39 with acute COVID-19. This sequence joins TRBV4-3 and TRBJ1-3; TRBD1 aligns across 7 bases. The CDR3 sequence: CASSQYLRDSRGSTIYF. CDR3 in DNA: TGCGCCAGCAGCCAATATCTAAGGGACAGCCGGGGTAGCACCATATATTTT.